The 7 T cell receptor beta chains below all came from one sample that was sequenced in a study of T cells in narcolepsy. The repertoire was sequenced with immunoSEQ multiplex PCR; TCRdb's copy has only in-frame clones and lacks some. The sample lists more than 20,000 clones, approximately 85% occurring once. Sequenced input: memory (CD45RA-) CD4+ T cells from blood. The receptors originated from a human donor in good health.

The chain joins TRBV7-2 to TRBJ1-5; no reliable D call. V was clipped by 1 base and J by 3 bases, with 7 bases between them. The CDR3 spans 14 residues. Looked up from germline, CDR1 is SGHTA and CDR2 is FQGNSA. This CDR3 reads CASSLGLTNQPQHF. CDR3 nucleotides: TGTGCCAGCAGCTTAGGACTGACCAATCAGCCCCAGCATTTT.

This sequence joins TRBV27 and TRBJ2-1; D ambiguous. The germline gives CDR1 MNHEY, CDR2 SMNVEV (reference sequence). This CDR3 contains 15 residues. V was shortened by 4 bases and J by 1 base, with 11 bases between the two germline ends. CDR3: CASSSAVISYNEQFF. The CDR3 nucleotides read TGTGCCAGCAGTTCTGCGGTAATATCCTACAATGAGCAGTTCTTC.

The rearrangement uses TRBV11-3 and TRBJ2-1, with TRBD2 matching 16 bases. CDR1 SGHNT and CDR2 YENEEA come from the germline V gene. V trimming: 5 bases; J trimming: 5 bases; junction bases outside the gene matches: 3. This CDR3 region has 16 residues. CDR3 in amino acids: CASSTGTSGRDNEQFF. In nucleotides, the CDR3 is TGTGCCAGCAGCACAGGGACTAGCGGGAGGGACAATGAGCAGTTCTTC.

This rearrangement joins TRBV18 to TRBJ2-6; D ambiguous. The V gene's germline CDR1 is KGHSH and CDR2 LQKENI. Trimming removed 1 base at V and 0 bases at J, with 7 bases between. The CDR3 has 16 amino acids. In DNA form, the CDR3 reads TGTGCCAGCTCACCACTTGCCGCCTCTGGGGCCAACGTCCTGACTTTC. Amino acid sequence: CASSPLAASGANVLTF. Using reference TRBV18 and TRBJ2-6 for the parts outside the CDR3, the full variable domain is NAGVMQNPRHLVRRRGQEARLRCSPMKGHSHVYWYRQLPEEGLKFMVYLQKENIIDESGMPKERFSAEFPKEGPSILRIQQVVRGDSAAYFCASSPLAASGANVLTFGAGSRLTVL.

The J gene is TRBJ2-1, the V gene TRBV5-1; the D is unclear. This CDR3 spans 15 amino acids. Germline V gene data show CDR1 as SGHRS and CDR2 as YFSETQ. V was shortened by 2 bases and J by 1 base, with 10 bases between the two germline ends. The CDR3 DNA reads TGCGCCAGCAGCTTTGGCCTAAGTTCCTACAATGAGCAGTTCTTC. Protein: CASSFGLSSYNEQFF. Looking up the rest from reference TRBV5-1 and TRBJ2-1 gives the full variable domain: KAGVTQTPRYLIKTRGQQVTLSCSPISGHRSVSWYQQTPGQGLQFLFEYFSETQRNKGNFPGRFSGRQFSNSRSEMNVSTLELGDSALYLCASSFGLSSYNEQFFGPGTRLTVL.

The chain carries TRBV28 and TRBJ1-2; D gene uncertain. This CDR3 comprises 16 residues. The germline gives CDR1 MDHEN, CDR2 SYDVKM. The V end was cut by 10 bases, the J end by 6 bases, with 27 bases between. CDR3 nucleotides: TGTGCCACCGTTGATAGCGACGACACCCGTCGCGATGGCTACACCTTC. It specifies CATVDSDDTRRDGYTF.

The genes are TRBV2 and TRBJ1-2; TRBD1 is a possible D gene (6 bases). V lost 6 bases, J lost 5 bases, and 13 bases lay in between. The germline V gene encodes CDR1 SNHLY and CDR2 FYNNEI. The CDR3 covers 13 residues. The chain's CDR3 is CASSVTGTYGYTF. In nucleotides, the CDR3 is TGTGCCAGCAGCGTTACAGGGACATATGGCTACACCTTC.